This paragraph reports one T cell receptor (beta chain). The antigen remains undetermined. This entry is derived from a study of graft-versus-host responses after intestinal transplantation. Across the study: In this cohort, recipients had multivisceral, liver-intestinal, or isolated intestinal transplants.

Study-wide results and caveats: Early after transplant, HvG declines were associated with peak levels of circulating GvH clones.

The V and J ends lost 4 bases and 5 bases respectively, with 14 bases between them. The CDR3 extends over 14 amino acids. CDR1 and CDR2 from the germline V gene are LNHDA and SQIVND (reference sequence). Libraries were prepared by immunoSEQ multiplex PCR; TCRdb keeps only in-frame clonotypes and omits some of them. The sample contains 98,000 or so clones, roughly 87% of which appear only once. Sample: unstimulated CD4+ T cells sorted from spleen or lymph node cells, taken before intestinal transplant. The receptor was isolated from a human donor who received an intestinal transplant. V usage is TRBV19 and J usage is TRBJ1-2; D is possibly TRBD1 (5 bases). In nucleotides, the CDR3 is TGTGCCAGTAGTAAAGACAAGGGGATTTATGGCTACACCTTC. It specifies CASSKDKGIYGYTF.